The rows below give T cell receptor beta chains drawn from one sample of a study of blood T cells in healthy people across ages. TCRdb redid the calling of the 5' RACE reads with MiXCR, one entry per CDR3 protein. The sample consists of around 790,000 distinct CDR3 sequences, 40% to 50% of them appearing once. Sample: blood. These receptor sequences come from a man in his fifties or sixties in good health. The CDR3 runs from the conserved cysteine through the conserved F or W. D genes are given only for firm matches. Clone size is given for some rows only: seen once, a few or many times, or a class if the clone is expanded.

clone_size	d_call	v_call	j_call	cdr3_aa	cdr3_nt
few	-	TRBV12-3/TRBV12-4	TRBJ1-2	CASSVVVDYGYTF	TGTGCCAGCAGTGTAGTGGTTGACTATGGCTACACCTTC
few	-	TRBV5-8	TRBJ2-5	CASSLGVPWYF	TGTGCCAGCAGCTTGGGAGTCCCTTGGTACTTC
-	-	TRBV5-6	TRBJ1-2	CASSPRVGGLYGYTF	TGTGCCAGCAGCCCAAGGGTAGGGGGACTCTATGGCTACACCTTC
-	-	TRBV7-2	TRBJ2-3	CASSLLAKTRYF	TGTGCCAGCAGCTTATTGGCGAAGACGCGGTATTTT
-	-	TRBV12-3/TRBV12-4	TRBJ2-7	CASRPGRGSYEQYF	TGTGCCAGCAGACCGGGACGAGGCTCCTACGAGCAGTACTTC
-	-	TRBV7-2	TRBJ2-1	CASSSKLGAVYNEQFF	TGTGCCAGCAGCTCTAAATTAGGGGCGGTCTACAATGAGCAGTTCTTC
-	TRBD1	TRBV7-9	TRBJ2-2	CASSPPTGVNTGELFF	TGTGCCAGCAGCCCACCGACAGGGGTTAACACCGGGGAGCTGTTTTTT
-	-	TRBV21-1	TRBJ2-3	CARELVDTQYF	TGTGCCAGAGAACTAGTTGATACGCAGTATTTT
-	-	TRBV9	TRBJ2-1	CASSGDGVEQFF	TGTGCCAGCAGCGGGGACGGTGTGGAGCAGTTCTTC
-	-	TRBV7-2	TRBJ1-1	CASSRDVGTEAFF	TGTGCCAGCAGCCGGGACGTCGGCACTGAAGCTTTCTTT
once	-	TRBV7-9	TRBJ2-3	CASSRPPGPVSQDTQYF	TGTGCCAGCAGCCGCCCGCCGGGACCGGTCTCGCAGGATACGCAGTATTTT
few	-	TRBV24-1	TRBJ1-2	CATSGEGGYTF	TGTGCCACCAGTGGAGAGGGAGGCTACACCTTC
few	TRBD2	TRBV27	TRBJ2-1	CATGTSVSIEQFF	TGTGCCACCGGGACTAGCGTATCCATTGAGCAGTTCTTC
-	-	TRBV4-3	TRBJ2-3	CASSQNHMGPDTQYF	TGCGCCAGCAGCCAGAATCATATGGGCCCAGATACGCAGTATTTT
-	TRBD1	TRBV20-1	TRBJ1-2	CSASPPGQQNYGYTF	TGCAGTGCAAGCCCCCCGGGACAGCAAAACTATGGCTACACCTTC
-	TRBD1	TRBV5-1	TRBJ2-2	CASSPQQGAIDGELFF	TGCGCCAGCAGCCCCCAACAGGGGGCAATAGACGGGGAGCTGTTTTTT
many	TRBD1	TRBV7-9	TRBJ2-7	CASSFTRTGRSYEQYF	TGTGCCAGCAGCTTTACCCGGACAGGGAGGAGCTACGAGCAGTACTTC
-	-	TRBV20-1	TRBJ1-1	CRGKATRTEAFF	TGCAGGGGAAAGGCCACGCGAACTGAAGCTTTCTTT
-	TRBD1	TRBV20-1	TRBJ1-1	CSALGTGYFAPIVNTEAFF	TGCAGTGCCCTGGGGACAGGGTATTTCGCCCCAATTGTGAACACTGAAGCTTTCTTT
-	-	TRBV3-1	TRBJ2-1	CASSQAGSPYNEQFF	TGTGCCAGCAGCCAAGCTGGGTCCCCCTACAATGAGCAGTTCTTC
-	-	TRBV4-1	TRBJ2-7	CASSQAGRDVYEQYF	TGCGCCAGCAGCCAAGCTGGCAGAGATGTCTACGAGCAGTACTTC
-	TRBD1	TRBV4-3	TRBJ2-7	CASSPGQGYKQYF	TGCGCCAGCAGCCCTGGACAGGGATACAAGCAGTACTTC
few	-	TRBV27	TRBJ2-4	CASSLRQGVKNIQYF	TGTGCCAGCAGTTTGCGGCAGGGCGTCAAAAACATTCAGTACTTC
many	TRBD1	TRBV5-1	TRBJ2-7	CASSLGTGKASEQYF	TGCGCCAGCAGCTTGGGGACAGGGAAGGCGAGCGAGCAGTACTTC
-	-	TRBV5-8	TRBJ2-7	CASSLSQLETYEQYF	TGTGCCAGCAGCTTGTCCCAGTTGGAAACCTACGAGCAGTACTTC
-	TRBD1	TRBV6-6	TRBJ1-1	CACRSGGTEAFF	TGTGCCTGCCGATCAGGGGGCACTGAAGCTTTCTTT
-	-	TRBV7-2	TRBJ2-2	CASSLIPGVTGELFF	TGTGCCAGCAGCTTAATTCCAGGGGTCACCGGGGAGCTGTTTTTT
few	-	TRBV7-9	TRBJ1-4	CASSPDDFREKLFF	TGTGCCAGCAGCCCCGACGATTTTCGAGAAAAACTGTTTTTT
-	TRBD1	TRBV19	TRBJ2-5	CASSKGRQGVGETQYF	TGTGCCAGTAGCAAGGGAAGGCAGGGGGTGGGAGAGACCCAGTACTTC
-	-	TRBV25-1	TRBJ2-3	CASSGSPGREADTQYF	TGTGCCAGCAGTGGCTCACCGGGGCGTGAGGCAGATACGCAGTATTTT
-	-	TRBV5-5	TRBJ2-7	CASSVKTESYEQYF	TGTGCCAGCAGCGTAAAGACGGAATCCTACGAGCAGTACTTC
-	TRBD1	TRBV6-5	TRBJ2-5	CASSYSRGREQETQYF	TGTGCCAGCAGTTACTCGAGGGGGCGAGAACAAGAGACCCAGTACTTC